This TCR beta chain emerged from a study of cytomegalovirus exposure and HLA in healthy donors. Study overall: Unique TCRs numbering some 77 million, obtained from HLA-typed donors, made up an early data release.

Whole-study results and caveats: In a later analysis, TCR association rates varied by HLA locus: DRB1 most, HLA-C fewest. Follow-up analysis seemed to connect common viral pathogens with several of the most significant clusters identified. It was 164 TCR beta chains that were listed as cytomegalovirus-associated.

It was with 60 Vbeta and 13 Jbeta primers that the PCR ran. The assay was immunoSEQ multiplex PCR, and TCRdb's table has in-frame clones only and misses some. Of 100,000 to 150,000 clones listed, less than 75% are singletons. This clone has more than one count but fewer than ten. Its antigen is currently unknown. The receptor comes from a woman in her 40s in good health and CMV-seropositive. Material for sequencing was PBMCs.

The CDR3 reads CASSQGRVPGGYTF. The DNA for the CDR3 is TGTGCCAGCAGCCAGGGAAGGGTACCGGGCGGCTACACCTTC. The V gene is TRBV9, the J gene TRBJ1-2; a possible D gene is TRBD1 (5 bases). CDR1 and CDR2 from the germline V gene are SGDLS and YYNGEE. V lost 4 bases to trimming and J lost 8 bases, with 18 bases between them. This CDR3 has 14 amino acids.